Listed here is a single T cell receptor beta chain. Method: immunoSEQ multiplex PCR; TCRdb's copy keeps in-frame clones and lacks some. This table holds about 15,000 clones, roughly 84% found once. The data were obtained in a study of technical replicates of blood from a few donors. Trimming shortened V by 2 bases and J by 2 bases, and 4 bases separated the two germline ends. This CDR3 is 12 amino acids long. Germline assignment: CDR1 MDHEN and CDR2 SYDVKM. Sample: PBMCs. V and J are TRBV28 and TRBJ2-7; D remains ambiguous. This receptor was identified in a human donor in good health. The CDR3 loop is CASSLITYEQYF. The CDR3 coding sequence is TGTGCCAGCAGTTTAATTACCTACGAGCAGTACTTC.